The entry that follows covers one T cell receptor beta chain sequence. The data stem from a study of blood T cell repertoires in COVID-19. Study summary: Samples representing acute and convalescent COVID-19 were sourced from the United States, Italy and Spain.

The method was immunoSEQ multiplex PCR; TCRdb's version includes in-frame clones alone and lacks a portion of them. Of about 170,000 clones listed, 80% to 85% were seen once; the top ten hold under 13%. The CDR3 is 14 residues long. V was clipped by 6 bases and J by 1 base; unmatched bases: 5. Germline V gene sequence: CDR1 MNHEY, CDR2 SVGEGT. The rearrangement joins TRBV6-2 or TRBV6-3 to TRBJ1-1, with 7 bases identical to TRBD1. Sequencing used peripheral blood. The clonotype originates from a man aged 65 to 85 with active or convalescent COVID-19. The CDR3 here is CASSPDRANTEAFF. CDR3 nucleotide sequence: TGTGCCAGCAGCCCCGACAGGGCGAACACTGAAGCTTTCTTT.